This TCR beta chain was identified during a study of cytomegalovirus exposure and HLA in healthy donors. PCR was performed using 60 Vbeta and 13 Jbeta primers. TCRdb's table, derived via immunoSEQ multiplex PCR, lists solely in-frame clones and lacks some. The data contain about 92,000 clones, less than 70% of them seen just once; the ten biggest clones take up under 3%. J was trimmed by 5 bases and V by 1 base; bases with no gene match: 4. Germline V gene sequence: CDR1 SGHNT, CDR2 YYREEE (reference sequence). This CDR3 spans 14 amino acids. As regards this clone: No antigen is known for it.

Broader study findings: Later analysis associated a missense DCLRE1C variant with TCR beta V- and J-gene trimming. Most of the TCR beta V segments (in an earlier analysis) were productive either about 87% or about 30% of the time.

The V gene is TRBV5-4, the J gene TRBJ2-5, with 8 bases lining up with TRBD2. The sequence was obtained from a man aged 50-59 years in good health and CMV-seronegative. The sequenced sample was PBMCs. This CDR3 is CASSLRGGLETQYF. CDR3 DNA sequence: TGTGCCAGCAGCTTGCGGGGGGGCCTGGAGACCCAGTACTTC.